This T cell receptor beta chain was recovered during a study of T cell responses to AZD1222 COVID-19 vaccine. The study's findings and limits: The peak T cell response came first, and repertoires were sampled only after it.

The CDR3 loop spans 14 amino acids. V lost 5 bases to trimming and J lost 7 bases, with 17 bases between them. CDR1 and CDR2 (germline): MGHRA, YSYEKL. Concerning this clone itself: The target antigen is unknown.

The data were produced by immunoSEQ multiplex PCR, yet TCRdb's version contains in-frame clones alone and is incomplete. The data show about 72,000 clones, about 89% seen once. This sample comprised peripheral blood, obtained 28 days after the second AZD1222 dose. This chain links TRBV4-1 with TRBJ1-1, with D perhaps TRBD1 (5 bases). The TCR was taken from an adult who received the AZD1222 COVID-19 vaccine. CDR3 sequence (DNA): TGCGCCAGCAGCTCATCAGCAGGGTGGGGTGAAGCTTTCTTT. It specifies CASSSSAGWGEAFF.